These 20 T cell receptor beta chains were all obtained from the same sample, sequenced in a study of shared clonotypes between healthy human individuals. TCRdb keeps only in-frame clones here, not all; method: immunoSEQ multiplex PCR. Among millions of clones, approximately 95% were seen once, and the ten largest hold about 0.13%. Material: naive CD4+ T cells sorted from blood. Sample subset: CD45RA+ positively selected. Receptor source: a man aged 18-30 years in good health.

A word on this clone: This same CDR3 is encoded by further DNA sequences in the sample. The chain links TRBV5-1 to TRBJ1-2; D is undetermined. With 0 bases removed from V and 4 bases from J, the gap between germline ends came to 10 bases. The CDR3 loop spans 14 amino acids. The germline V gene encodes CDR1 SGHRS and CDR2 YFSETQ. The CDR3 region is CASSLAGEGYGYTF. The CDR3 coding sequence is TGCGCCAGCAGCTTGGCCGGGGAGGGCTATGGCTACACCTTC.

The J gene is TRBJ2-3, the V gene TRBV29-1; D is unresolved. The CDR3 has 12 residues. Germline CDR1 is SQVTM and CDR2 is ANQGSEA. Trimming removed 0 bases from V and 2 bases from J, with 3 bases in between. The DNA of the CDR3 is TGCAGCGTTGAAGACTTCACAGATACGCAGTATTTT. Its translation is CSVEDFTDTQYF.

DNA of the CDR3: TGTGCCAGCAGCCCCTATCACGGTTCCTACGAGCAGTACTTC. This codes for CASSPYHGSYEQYF. The rearrangement joins TRBV11-3 to TRBJ2-7; D gene ambiguous. The CDR3 has 14 residues. Trimming stripped 5 bases from V and 1 base from J, with 12 bases between. Germline V gene lookup returns CDR1 SGHNT and CDR2 YENEEA.

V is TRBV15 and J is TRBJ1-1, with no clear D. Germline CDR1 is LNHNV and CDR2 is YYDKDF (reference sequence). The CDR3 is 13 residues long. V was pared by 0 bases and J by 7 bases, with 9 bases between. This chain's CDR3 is CATSRDLSDEAFF. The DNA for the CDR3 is TGTGCCACCAGCAGAGATCTGTCGGATGAAGCTTTCTTT.

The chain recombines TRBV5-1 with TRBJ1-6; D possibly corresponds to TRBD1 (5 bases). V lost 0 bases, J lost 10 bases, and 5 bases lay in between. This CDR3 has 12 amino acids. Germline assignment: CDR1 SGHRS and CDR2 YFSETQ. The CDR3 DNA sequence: TGCGCCAGCAGCTTGGGACAGTCACCCCTCCACTTT. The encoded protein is CASSLGQSPLHF.

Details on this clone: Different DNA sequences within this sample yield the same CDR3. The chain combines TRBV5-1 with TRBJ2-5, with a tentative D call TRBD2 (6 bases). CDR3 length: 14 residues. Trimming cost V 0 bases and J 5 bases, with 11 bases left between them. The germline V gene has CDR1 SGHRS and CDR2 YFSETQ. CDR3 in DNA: TGCGCCAGCAGCTTGGCCGGCGGGGCGGAGACCCAGTACTTC. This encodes CASSLAGGAETQYF. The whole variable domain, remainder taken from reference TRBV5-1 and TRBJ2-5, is KAGVTQTPRYLIKTRGQQVTLSCSPISGHRSVSWYQQTPGQGLQFLFEYFSETQRNKGNFPGRFSGRQFSNSRSEMNVSTLELGDSALYLCASSLAGGAETQYFGPGTRLLVL.

CDR3 amino acids: CASSPGRDKTYEQYF. CDR3 coding DNA: TGTGCCAGCAGTCCCGGACGGGACAAAACCTACGAGCAGTACTTC. The chain couples TRBV7-9 to TRBJ2-7; a weak D match, TRBD1 (6 bases). The germline V and J ends were trimmed by 6 bases and 2 bases, with 17 bases remaining between them. The CDR3 sequence is 15 residues long. Germline CDR1 is SEHNR and CDR2 is FQNEAQ (reference sequence).

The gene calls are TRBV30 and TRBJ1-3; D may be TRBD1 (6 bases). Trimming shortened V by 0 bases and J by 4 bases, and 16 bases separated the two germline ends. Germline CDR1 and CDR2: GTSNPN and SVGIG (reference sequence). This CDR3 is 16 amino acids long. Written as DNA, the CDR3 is TGTGCCTGGAGTGTACGTGGGGCAGGGGTAGGAAACACCATATATTTT. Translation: CAWSVRGAGVGNTIYF.

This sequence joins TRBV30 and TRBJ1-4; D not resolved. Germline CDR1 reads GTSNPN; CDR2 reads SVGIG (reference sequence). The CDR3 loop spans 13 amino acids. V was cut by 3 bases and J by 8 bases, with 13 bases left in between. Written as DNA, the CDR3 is TGTGCCTGGAGCGGGCCGGGCACAGAAAAACTGTTTTTT. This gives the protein CAWSGPGTEKLFF.

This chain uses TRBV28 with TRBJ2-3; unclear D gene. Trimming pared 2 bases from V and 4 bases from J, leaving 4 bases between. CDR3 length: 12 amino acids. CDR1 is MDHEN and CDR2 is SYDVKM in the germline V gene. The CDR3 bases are TGTGCCAGCAGTTTAAGACCAGATACGCAGTATTTT. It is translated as CASSLRPDTQYF.

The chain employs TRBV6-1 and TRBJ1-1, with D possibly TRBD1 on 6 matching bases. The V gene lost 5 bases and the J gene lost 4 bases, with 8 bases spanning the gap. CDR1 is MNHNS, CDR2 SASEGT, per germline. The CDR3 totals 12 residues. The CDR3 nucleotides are TGTGCCAGCAGTCGACAGGCCACTGAAGCTTTCTTT. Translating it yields CASSRQATEAFF.

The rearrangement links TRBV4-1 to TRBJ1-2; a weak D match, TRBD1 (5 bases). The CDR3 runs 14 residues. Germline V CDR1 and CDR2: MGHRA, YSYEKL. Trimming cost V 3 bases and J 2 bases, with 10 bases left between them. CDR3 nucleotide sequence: TGCGCCAGCAGCCAGGCAGGGCCGAACTATGGCTACACCTTC. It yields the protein CASSQAGPNYGYTF.

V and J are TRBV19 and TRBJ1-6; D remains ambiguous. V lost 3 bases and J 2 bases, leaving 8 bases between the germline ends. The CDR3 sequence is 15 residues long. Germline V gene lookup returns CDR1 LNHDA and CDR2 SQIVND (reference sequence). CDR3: CASSIPGAYNSPLHF. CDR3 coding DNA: TGTGCCAGTAGTATTCCTGGGGCCTATAATTCACCCCTCCACTTT. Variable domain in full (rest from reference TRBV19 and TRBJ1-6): DGGITQSPKYLFRKEGQNVTLSCEQNLNHDAMYWYRQDPGQGLRLIYYSQIVNDFQKGDIAEGYSVSREKKESFPLTVTSAQKNPTAFYLCASSIPGAYNSPLHFGNGTRLTVT.

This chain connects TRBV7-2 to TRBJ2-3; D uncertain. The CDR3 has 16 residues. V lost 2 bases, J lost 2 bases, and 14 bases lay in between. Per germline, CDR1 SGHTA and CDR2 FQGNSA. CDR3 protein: CASSLKGRLNTDTQYF. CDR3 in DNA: TGTGCCAGCAGCTTAAAGGGCCGCCTCAACACAGATACGCAGTATTTT. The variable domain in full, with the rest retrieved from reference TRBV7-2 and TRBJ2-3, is GAGVSQSPSNKVTEKGKDVELRCDPISGHTALYWYRQSLGQGLEFLIYFQGNSAPDKSGLPSDRFSAERTGGSVSTLTIQRTQQEDSAVYLCASSLKGRLNTDTQYFGPGTRLTVL.

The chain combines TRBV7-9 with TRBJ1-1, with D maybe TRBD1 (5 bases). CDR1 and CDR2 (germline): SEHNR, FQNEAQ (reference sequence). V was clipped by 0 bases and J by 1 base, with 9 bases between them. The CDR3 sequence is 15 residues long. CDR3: CASSLAGAGNTEAFF. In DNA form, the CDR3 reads TGTGCCAGCAGCTTAGCAGGGGCAGGGAACACTGAAGCTTTCTTT.

CDR3 in DNA: TGTGCCTGGAGTAATCAGGGGGCGAGTGGCTACACCTTC. Translated: CAWSNQGASGYTF. The rearrangement links TRBV30 to TRBJ1-2; 8 bases are a match to TRBD1. The CDR3 is 13 amino acids. Germline CDR1 is GTSNPN and CDR2 is SVGIG (reference sequence). With V trimmed by 2 bases and J by 7 bases, 6 bases remained unmatched.

For the CDR3, the DNA is TGTGCCAGCAGCCCAAGCGGGTTCACTGAAGCTTTCTTT. Translation: CASSPSGFTEAFF. This chain links TRBV5-6 with TRBJ1-1, with unresolved D. V lost 4 bases, J lost 4 bases, and 11 bases lay in between. The germline V gene encodes CDR1 SGHDT and CDR2 YYEEEE. The CDR3 contains 13 residues.

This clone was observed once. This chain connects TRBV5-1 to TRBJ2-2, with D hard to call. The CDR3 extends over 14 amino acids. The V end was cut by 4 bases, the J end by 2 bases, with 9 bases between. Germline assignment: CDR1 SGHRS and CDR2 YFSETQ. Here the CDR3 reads CASSPPTNTGELFF. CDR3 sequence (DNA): TGCGCCAGCAGCCCCCCCACCAACACCGGGGAGCTGTTTTTT.

The CDR3 spells CASIPGASGAPLYNEQFF. The CDR3 DNA reads TGTGCCAGCATTCCCGGGGCTAGCGGGGCCCCTCTATACAATGAGCAGTTCTTC. J is TRBJ2-1 and V is TRBV27; 9 nucleotides line up with TRBD2. Germline CDR1 and CDR2: MNHEY and SMNVEV (reference sequence). CDR3 length: 18 amino acids. After removal of 7 bases from V and 4 bases from J, the junction contained 17 bases not matched to a gene.

CDR3 amino acids: CASSSGGIYEQYF. DNA of the CDR3: TGCGCCAGCAGCTCCGGGGGCATCTACGAGCAGTACTTC. The chain combines TRBV5-1 with TRBJ2-7; either TRBD1 or TRBD2 may supply D (6 bases each). The CDR3 extends over 13 amino acids. CDR1 SGHRS and CDR2 YFSETQ come from the germline V gene. Between the trimmed V and J ends, which lost 3 bases and 3 bases, there was a span of 10 bases.